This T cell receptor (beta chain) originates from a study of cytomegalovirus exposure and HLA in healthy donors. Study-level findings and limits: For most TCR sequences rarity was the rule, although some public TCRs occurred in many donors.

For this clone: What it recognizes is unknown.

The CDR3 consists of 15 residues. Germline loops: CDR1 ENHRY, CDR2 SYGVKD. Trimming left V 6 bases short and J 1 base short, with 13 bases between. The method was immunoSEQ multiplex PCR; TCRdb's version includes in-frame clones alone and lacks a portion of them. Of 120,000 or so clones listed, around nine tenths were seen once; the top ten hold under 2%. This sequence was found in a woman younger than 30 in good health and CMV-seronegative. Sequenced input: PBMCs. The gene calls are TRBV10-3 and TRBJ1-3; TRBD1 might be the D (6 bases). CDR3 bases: TGTGCCATCAGCGGGACGGGACAATCTGGAAACACCATATATTTT. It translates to CAISGTGQSGNTIYF.